This T cell receptor beta chain emerged from a study of cytomegalovirus exposure and HLA in healthy donors. Study-wide findings and caveats: Among TCR beta chains, those listed as cytomegalovirus-associated numbered over 150. Reportedly, diagnosis of cytomegalovirus status by the classifier showed high specificity and sensitivity. No immune exposure information besides CMV serostatus was available.

It was with 60 Vbeta and 13 Jbeta primers that the PCR ran. Using immunoSEQ multiplex PCR, the repertoire was profiled, and TCRdb retains in-frame clones only, with some absent. The table includes fewer than 200,000 clones, roughly 73% detected once. The CDR3 is 14 residues long. CDR1 SQVTM and CDR2 ANQGSEA come from the germline V gene. On this clone itself: Its antigen is undetermined. One end of the junction is discordant with germline, which a read error may explain.

This TCR was sampled from a woman between 25 and 40 years old in good health and CMV-seronegative. Sequenced: PBMCs. J is TRBJ2-1 and V is TRBV29-1, with 11 bases identical to TRBD2. CDR3 nucleotide sequence: TGCAGCGTTGAAGTTAGCGGGGGGGCCAATGGGCAGTTCTTC. Protein sequence: CSVEVSGGANGQFF.